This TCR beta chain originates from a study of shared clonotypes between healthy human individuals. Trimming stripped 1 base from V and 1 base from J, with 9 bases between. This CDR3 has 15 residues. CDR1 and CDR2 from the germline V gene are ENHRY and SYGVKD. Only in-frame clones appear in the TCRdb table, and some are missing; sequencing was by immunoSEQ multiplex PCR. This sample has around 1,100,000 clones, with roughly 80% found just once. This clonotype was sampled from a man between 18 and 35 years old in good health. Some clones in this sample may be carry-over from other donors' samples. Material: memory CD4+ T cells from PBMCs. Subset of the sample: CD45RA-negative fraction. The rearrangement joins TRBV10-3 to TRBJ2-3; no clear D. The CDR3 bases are TGTGCCATCAGTGAGTTGAAAAAGGGCACAGATACGCAGTATTTT. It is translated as CAISELKKGTDTQYF.